This is a list of T cell receptor beta chains from one sample in a study of shared clonotypes between healthy human individuals. Profiled with immunoSEQ multiplex PCR; TCRdb holds only in-frame clones, not every one. The data show about 2.4 million clones, roughly nine tenths seen once. The source material was naive CD4+ T cells sorted from blood. The source is a man younger than 35 in good health. Each CDR3 is given with its conserved first and last residue. Each record gives: clone size, D gene, V gene, J gene, CDR3 protein, CDR3 DNA. A D gene is named only where the DNA matches it firmly. Part of the rows lack a size; the others show once, few, many or a class for expanded clones.

abundance: .
d_gene: .
v_gene: TRBV5-1
j_gene: TRBJ2-2
CDR3aa: CASSLDGGLELFF
CDR3nt: TGCGCCAGCAGCTTGGATGGGGGCCTGGAGCTGTTTTTT

abundance: .
d_gene: TRBD2
v_gene: TRBV5-4
j_gene: TRBJ2-5
CDR3aa: CASSLSGEETQYF
CDR3nt: TGTGCCAGCAGCCTTAGCGGGGAGGAGACCCAGTACTTC

abundance: .
d_gene: .
v_gene: TRBV19
j_gene: TRBJ2-1
CDR3aa: CASSIDPGSYNEQFF
CDR3nt: TGTGCCAGTAGTATAGATCCCGGCTCCTACAATGAGCAGTTCTTC

abundance: few
d_gene: .
v_gene: TRBV2
j_gene: TRBJ1-1
CDR3aa: CASSELLGAFF
CDR3nt: TGTGCCAGCAGTGAATTGTTGGGAGCTTTCTTT

abundance: .
d_gene: TRBD1
v_gene: TRBV5-1
j_gene: TRBJ2-7
CDR3aa: CASSSLGTEYYEQYF
CDR3nt: TGCGCCAGCAGCTCCCTCGGGACAGAATACTACGAGCAGTACTTC

abundance: .
d_gene: .
v_gene: TRBV11-2
j_gene: TRBJ2-3
CDR3aa: CASSHRGGGTLGDTQYF
CDR3nt: TGTGCCAGCAGTCACAGGGGGGGCGGGACCCTCGGGGATACGCAGTATTTT

abundance: .
d_gene: TRBD1
v_gene: TRBV5-4
j_gene: TRBJ1-1
CDR3aa: CASSLQGAWGTEAFF
CDR3nt: TGTGCCAGCAGCTTGCAGGGGGCGTGGGGCACTGAAGCTTTCTTT

abundance: .
d_gene: TRBD1
v_gene: TRBV18
j_gene: TRBJ1-1
CDR3aa: CASKTTGTNTEAFF
CDR3nt: TGTGCCAGCAAAACGACAGGGACGAACACTGAAGCTTTCTTT

abundance: once
d_gene: TRBD2
v_gene: TRBV2
j_gene: TRBJ2-3
CDR3aa: CASRAGLATDTQYF
CDR3nt: TGTGCCAGCCGGGCGGGACTAGCAACAGATACGCAGTATTTT

abundance: .
d_gene: TRBD1
v_gene: TRBV9
j_gene: TRBJ2-1
CDR3aa: CASSVAGTGGMGEQFF
CDR3nt: TGTGCCAGCAGCGTAGCTGGGACAGGGGGGATGGGTGAGCAGTTCTTC

abundance: .
d_gene: .
v_gene: TRBV2
j_gene: TRBJ2-1
CDR3aa: CASRGTRGNEQFF
CDR3nt: TGTGCCAGCAGGGGCACCAGGGGCAATGAGCAGTTCTTC

abundance: .
d_gene: .
v_gene: TRBV21-1
j_gene: TRBJ2-1
CDR3aa: CASSSRLLSSYNEQFF
CDR3nt: TGTGCCAGCAGCTCTCGACTCCTAAGCTCCTACAATGAGCAGTTCTTC

abundance: .
d_gene: .
v_gene: TRBV15
j_gene: TRBJ2-3
CDR3aa: CATSYRVGEQYF
CDR3nt: TGTGCCACCAGCTACCGGGTCGGTGAGCAGTATTTT

abundance: .
d_gene: .
v_gene: TRBV25-1
j_gene: TRBJ1-3
CDR3aa: CASSERAASSGNTIYF
CDR3nt: TGTGCCAGCAGTGAAAGGGCGGCGAGCTCTGGAAACACCATATATTTT

abundance: .
d_gene: TRBD2
v_gene: TRBV7-7
j_gene: TRBJ2-2
CDR3aa: CASSLTSANTGELFF
CDR3nt: TGTGCTAGCAGCTTGACTAGCGCGAACACCGGGGAGCTGTTTTTT

abundance: .
d_gene: TRBD2
v_gene: TRBV30
j_gene: TRBJ2-5
CDR3aa: CAWGGPSPLAGGQETQYF
CDR3nt: TGTGCCTGGGGAGGACCCTCTCCCCTAGCGGGGGGGCAAGAGACCCAGTACTTC

abundance: .
d_gene: .
v_gene: TRBV27
j_gene: TRBJ2-1
CDR3aa: CASSLRSSYNEQFF
CDR3nt: TGTGCCAGCAGTTTACGGAGCTCCTACAATGAGCAGTTCTTC

abundance: .
d_gene: TRBD1
v_gene: TRBV28
j_gene: TRBJ2-7
CDR3aa: CASRPPGQGIDEQYF
CDR3nt: TGTGCCAGCAGGCCCCCGGGACAGGGGATCGACGAGCAGTACTTC

abundance: .
d_gene: TRBD1
v_gene: TRBV6-4
j_gene: TRBJ2-1
CDR3aa: CASSETGLLGEQFF
CDR3nt: TGTGCCAGCAGCGAGACAGGGTTGTTAGGTGAGCAGTTCTTC

abundance: .
d_gene: .
v_gene: TRBV5-4
j_gene: TRBJ2-5
CDR3aa: CASSLALETQYF
CDR3nt: TGTGCCAGCAGCTTGGCTTTAGAGACCCAGTACTTC

abundance: .
d_gene: TRBD1
v_gene: TRBV5-4
j_gene: TRBJ2-7
CDR3aa: CASSDRDRYYEQYF
CDR3nt: TGTGCCAGCAGCGACCGGGACAGGTACTACGAGCAGTACTTC

abundance: .
d_gene: TRBD1
v_gene: TRBV6-1
j_gene: TRBJ1-5
CDR3aa: CASSWDRGIDQPQHF
CDR3nt: TGTGCCAGCAGTTGGGACAGGGGTATCGATCAGCCCCAGCATTTT

abundance: .
d_gene: TRBD2
v_gene: TRBV5-1
j_gene: TRBJ2-7
CDR3aa: CASSPGLAGTPYEQYF
CDR3nt: TGCGCCAGCAGCCCGGGACTAGCGGGAACGCCCTACGAGCAGTACTTC